This T cell receptor beta chain was sequenced for a study of blood T cell repertoires in COVID-19 (dated by TCRdb to between 2020 and 2021). Notes on the research overall: The collaborator samples originated in the United States, Italy and Spain and spanned the acute and convalescent phases of COVID-19. Deeply sampled blood TCRbeta repertoires from subjects exposed to, actively infected with, or recovered from COVID-19 were included in the dataset. The prospective study material was composed of cDNA or gDNA derived from T cells, B-cell-depleted T cells, or PBMCs. Where available, HLA class I and class II types were obtained from metadata supplied by the sample provider rather than from assay-based typing. Samples were obtained from the ongoing ImmuneRACE study (first 160 participants) and from 1,254 subjects provided by 6 global collaborators. The repertoires were released in a freely available public database meant as a resource for research on the immune response to SARS-CoV-2. Nearly every sample came with metadata listing a de-identified subject ID, COVID-19 status, age in years and sex. Overall results and qualifications from the work: The amount of clinical and demographic metadata varied by source and participant and was provided uncurated.

Taken from cysteine to phenylalanine, the CDR3 has 14 residues. CDR3 DNA only is kept here, 42 bases in frame from base 1. V was cut back by 2 bases and J by 6 bases, leaving a gap of 11 bases between them. CDR1 and CDR2 were assigned from the germline V gene as KGHSH and LQKENI. The immunoSEQ Assay, a bias-controlled multiplex PCR, was used to amplify TCRbeta CDR3 regions from genomic DNA. On the study's bioinformatics: The number of nucleated cells in each sample was estimated from the amplification of reference gene primers within the assay. Sequence reads were collapsed and filtered to measure the absolute abundance of every unique TCRbeta CDR3 rearrangement. For each sample, productive Simpson clonality was calculated by taking the square root of Simpson's diversity index across productive rearrangements. TCRdb's version of the immuneACCESS table is confined to in-frame rearrangements and falls short of the full clone set. An unresolved V gene accounts for under half of the shortfall where checked; the remainder is of unknown origin. V, J and clone size reflect that table, while D and trimming were determined from the DNA. The sample includes 53,000 or so clones, with roughly 88% observed a single time. The ten largest clones add up to around 2.9% of the sample.

Details on this clone: What antigen it recognizes has not been identified. No quality values exist for individual bases; no much larger clone is one base distant.

The collaborating institutions used their own protocols to collect whole blood in K2EDTA tubes. Collaborator samples were shipped for TCRbeta analysis as frozen whole blood, isolated PBMCs, or DNA extracted from either sample type. Here the chain combines TRBV18 and TRBJ1-5; the D gene cannot be resolved reliably. This clonotype was obtained from an elderly man with acute or convalescent COVID-19. Sequenced material: peripheral blood. The base sequence is TGTGCCAGCTCACCAGGGCGCTCTCCTCAGCCCCAGCATTTT. The encoded protein is CASSPGRSPQPQHF.